Listed below are T cell receptor beta chains from one sample, sequenced in a study of lymphopenia after photon versus proton radiotherapy. The data were produced by immunoSEQ multiplex PCR, yet TCRdb's version contains in-frame clones alone and is incomplete. The sample records approximately 30,000 clones, around 86% being singletons. Source: peripheral blood, taken from a patient treated with photon-based radiotherapy. The source of these receptors is a woman aged 45-60 years with pancreatic cancer. Both conserved end residues are part of each CDR3.

length: 14; V: TRBV7-2; J: TRBJ2-5; CDR3: CASSFYGLEETQYF
length: 19; V: TRBV4-2; J: TRBJ1-1; CDR3: CASSQEGRHRAGMNTEAFF
length: 16; V: TRBV5-6; J: TRBJ2-1; CDR3: CASSLRLAGDWYEQFF
length: 18; V: TRBV4-3; J: TRBJ2-3; CDR3: CASSQDSLGRGPTDTQYF
length: 15; V: TRBV6-5; J: TRBJ2-7; CDR3: CASSYSAGSYNEQYF
length: 16; V: TRBV29-1; J: TRBJ2-5; CDR3: CSVDGLAGGRGETQYF
length: 12; V: TRBV7-9; J: TRBJ2-7; CDR3: CASSSNSYEQYF
length: 17; V: TRBV14; J: TRBJ1-1; CDR3: CASSRGQGSPLKTEAFF
length: 15; V: TRBV27; J: TRBJ1-5; CDR3: CASSLRVYSNQPQHF
length: 15; V: TRBV7-2; J: TRBJ1-3; CDR3: CASSDPRRSRNTIYF